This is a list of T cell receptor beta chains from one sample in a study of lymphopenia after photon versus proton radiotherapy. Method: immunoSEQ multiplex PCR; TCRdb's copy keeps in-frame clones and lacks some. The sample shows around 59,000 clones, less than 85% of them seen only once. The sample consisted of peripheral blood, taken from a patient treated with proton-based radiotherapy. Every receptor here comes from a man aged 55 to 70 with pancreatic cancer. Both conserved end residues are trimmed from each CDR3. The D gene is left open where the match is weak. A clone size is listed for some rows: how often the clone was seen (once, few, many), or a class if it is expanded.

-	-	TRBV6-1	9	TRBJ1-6	ASSLNSPLH
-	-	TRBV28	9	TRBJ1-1	ASRANTEAF
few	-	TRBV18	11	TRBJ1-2	ASSPPEPLGYT
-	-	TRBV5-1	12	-	ASSLGRRAYEQY
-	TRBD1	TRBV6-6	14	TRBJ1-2	ASSYLQGAGNYGYT
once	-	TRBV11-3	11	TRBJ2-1	ASSQKGGPEQF
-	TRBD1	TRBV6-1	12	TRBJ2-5	ASSTLGQGGTQY
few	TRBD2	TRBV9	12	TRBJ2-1	ASSVGTSGRKQF
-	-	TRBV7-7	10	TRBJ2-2	ASSLGSGELF
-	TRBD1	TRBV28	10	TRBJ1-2	AGGDRVHGYT
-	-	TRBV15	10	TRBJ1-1	ATASGYTEAF
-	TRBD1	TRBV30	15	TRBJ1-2	AWGKPGQGVSNYGYT
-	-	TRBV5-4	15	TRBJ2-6	ASSLVARNPGANVLT
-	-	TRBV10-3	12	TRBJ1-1	AISDRGGYTEAF
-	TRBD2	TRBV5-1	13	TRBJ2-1	ASSSGLAGVNEQF
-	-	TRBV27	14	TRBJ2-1	ASSLDGGLSYNEQF
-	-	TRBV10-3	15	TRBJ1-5	AISDSFGLPGGQPQH
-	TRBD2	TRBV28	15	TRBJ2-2	ASRRTSGRLRTGELF